The next 29 T cell receptor beta chains were all read from a single sample in a study of T cell responses to AZD1222 COVID-19 vaccine. This table comes from immunoSEQ multiplex PCR, and its TCRdb copy is limited to in-frame clones, with some not included. This table holds 130,000 or so clones, roughly 92% found once. The specimen was peripheral blood, collected on day 0 of AZD1222 vaccination. These receptors were taken from an adult in good health.

The rearrangement uses TRBV29-1 and TRBJ1-2; 9 positions agree with TRBD1. CDR3 length: 15 amino acids. V lost 6 bases and J lost 3; bases outside the gene matches: 11. Germline V gene data show CDR1 as SQVTM and CDR2 as ANQGSEA. CDR3 DNA sequence: TGCAGCGTGCAAACATCGGACAGGGGTGACTATGGCTACACCTTC. The encoded protein is CSVQTSDRGDYGYTF. The full variable domain, its missing parts supplied by reference TRBV29-1 and TRBJ1-2, is SAVISQKPSRDICQRGTSLTIQCQVDSQVTMMFWYRQQPGQSLTLIATANQGSEATYESGFVIDKFPISRPNLTFSTLTVSNMSPEDSSIYLCSVQTSDRGDYGYTFGSGTRLTVV.

The chain has TRBV4-1 and TRBJ1-4; 7 nucleotides line up with TRBD1. Per the germline V gene, CDR1 is MGHRA and CDR2 is YSYEKL. There are 16 residues in the CDR3. V dropped 0 bases and J dropped 4; count of bases not matched to a gene: 5. CDR3 coding DNA: TGCGCCAGCAGCCAAGATGCACAGGGGAATAATGAAAAACTGTTTTTT. Translated: CASSQDAQGNNEKLFF.

Comment on this clone: Sequence at one end of the junction differs from germline and may be a read error. V gene TRBV5-4 combines with J gene TRBJ1-2, with TRBD1 matching over 7 bases. Germline V gene data show CDR1 as SGHNT and CDR2 as YYREEE (reference sequence). The CDR3 extends over 15 amino acids. The CDR3 is CASRLGGQTNYGYTF. The CDR3 region has the DNA TGTGCCAGCAGATTGGGGGGACAGACTAACTATGGCTACACCTTC.

The chain employs TRBV11-2 and TRBJ1-2; weak D call: TRBD1 (5 bases). This CDR3 has 14 residues. In germline, CDR1 is SGHAT, CDR2 FQNNGV. Trimming removed 5 bases at V and 4 bases at J, with 14 bases between. The CDR3 region is CASSEQRGFYGYTF. The CDR3 coding sequence is TGTGCCAGCAGCGAACAGAGGGGTTTCTATGGCTACACCTTC.

The chain couples TRBV5-1 to TRBJ1-2, with a weak D call TRBD1 (6 bases). Trimming removed 1 base from V and 4 bases from J, with 14 bases in between. The CDR3 is made up of 15 amino acids. The germline CDR1 and CDR2 sequences are SGHRS and YFSETQ. The CDR3 here is CASSLSTGGGYGYTF. The CDR3 coding sequence is TGCGCCAGCAGCTTGTCAACAGGAGGGGGCTATGGCTACACCTTC.

This chain uses TRBV4-1 with TRBJ2-5, with D maybe TRBD2 (7 bases). In germline, CDR1 is MGHRA, CDR2 YSYEKL. Trimming pared 2 bases from V and 5 bases from J, leaving 21 bases between. The CDR3 spans 17 residues. For the CDR3, the DNA is TGCGCCAGCAGCCAAAGGGGGAGCGGTATGGGAGGGGAGACCCAGTACTTC. Its translation is CASSQRGSGMGGETQYF.

CDR3 sequence (DNA): TGTGCCACACCTGGGGACAGCGCTAATGAAAAACTGTTTTTT. This codes for CATPGDSANEKLFF. The chain is built from TRBV2 and TRBJ1-4; 7 nucleotides align to TRBD1. The V segment lost 10 bases and the J segment 3 bases; nucleotides outside the gene matches: 8. This CDR3 comprises 14 residues. Per germline, CDR1 SNHLY and CDR2 FYNNEI.

This clone appeared a single time. A read error may account for a junction end that differs from germline. J is TRBJ1-2 and V is TRBV10-3; TRBD1 aligns across 9 bases. The CDR3 spans 12 residues. The V gene's germline CDR1 is ENHRY and CDR2 SYGVKD. As DNA, the CDR3 is TGTGCCGTCAGCGGGACAGGGTATGGCTACACCTTC. The encoded protein is CAVSGTGYGYTF.

The chain links TRBV2 to TRBJ1-5, with 8 bases identical to TRBD1. The CDR3 has 13 residues. The V and J ends lost 4 bases and 5 bases, in that order; junction bases with no gene match: 1. Germline V lookup: CDR1 SNHLY, CDR2 FYNNEI. This CDR3 is CASSAQGDQPQHF. CDR3 bases: TGTGCCAGCAGTGCACAGGGGGATCAGCCCCAGCATTTT.

The gene calls are TRBV9 and TRBJ2-3; TRBD1 is a possible D gene (6 bases). The CDR3 runs to 16 residues. CDR1 SGDLS and CDR2 YYNGEE come from the germline V gene. Trimming took off 1 base at V and 2 bases at J, with 14 bases between the two ends. CDR3 nucleotide sequence: TGTGCCAGCAGCGTAACCGCAAGGGGGTCCACAGATACGCAGTATTTT. Translation: CASSVTARGSTDTQYF.

The gene calls are TRBV28 and TRBJ1-1; D is uncertain. The V and J ends lost 6 bases and 3 bases respectively, with 8 bases between them. The CDR3 covers 12 residues. Germline lookup yields CDR1 MDHEN and CDR2 SYDVKM. CDR3 coding DNA: TGTGCCAGCAGCGACGGGTACACTGAAGCTTTCTTT. Amino acid sequence: CASSDGYTEAFF. Supplemented by reference TRBV28 and TRBJ1-1, the full variable domain reads DVKVTQSSRYLVKRTGEKVFLECVQDMDHENMFWYRQDPGLGLRLIYFSYDVKMKEKGDIPEGYSVSREKKERFSLILESASTNQTSMYLCASSDGYTEAFFGQGTRLTVV.

Here the CDR3 reads CASSSETGGIETQYF. The CDR3 region has the DNA TGTGCCAGCAGCTCTGAGACAGGGGGAATCGAGACCCAGTACTTC. The J gene is TRBJ2-5, the V gene TRBV5-4; 9 bases are a match to TRBD1. This CDR3 has 15 residues. J gave up 5 bases and V 3 bases, and 8 bases lay outside the gene matches. CDR1 is SGHNT, CDR2 YYREEE, per germline (reference sequence).

The rearrangement links TRBV19 to TRBJ1-5; no definite D call. Germline assignment: CDR1 LNHDA and CDR2 SQIVND (reference sequence). The germline V and J ends were trimmed by 5 bases and 0 bases, with 5 bases remaining between them. The CDR3 has 13 residues. CDR3 in DNA: TGTGCCAGTAGTGATTATAGCAATCAGCCCCAGCATTTT. This codes for CASSDYSNQPQHF.

This sequence joins TRBV28 and TRBJ1-1; TRBD1 is a possible D gene (5 bases). CDR3 length equals 14 residues. The germline V and J ends were trimmed by 3 bases and 3 bases, with 11 bases remaining between them. The V gene's germline CDR1 is MDHEN and CDR2 SYDVKM. The CDR3 loop is CASSLRGRDTEAFF. In nucleotides, the CDR3 is TGTGCCAGCAGTTTGAGGGGTCGGGACACTGAAGCTTTCTTT. Full variable domain (rest looked up from reference TRBV28 and TRBJ1-1): DVKVTQSSRYLVKRTGEKVFLECVQDMDHENMFWYRQDPGLGLRLIYFSYDVKMKEKGDIPEGYSVSREKKERFSLILESASTNQTSMYLCASSLRGRDTEAFFGQGTRLTVV.

This rearrangement joins TRBV3-1 (or the pseudogene TRBV3-2) to TRBJ2-3, with a tentative D call TRBD2 (5 bases). V was pared by 4 bases and J by 4 bases, with 18 bases between. This CDR3 has 16 residues. Germline-derived CDR1 and CDR2 are LGHDT and YNNKEL (reference sequence). The chain's CDR3 is CASSPSHGVGSDTQYF. In nucleotides, the CDR3 is TGTGCCAGCAGCCCCAGTCACGGGGTTGGATCAGATACGCAGTATTTT.

This chain connects TRBV10-3 to TRBJ2-7; 9 bases are a match to TRBD2. In germline, CDR1 is ENHRY, CDR2 SYGVKD. Germline trimming cut 0 bases from V and 4 bases from J; bases unmatched to any gene: 13. The CDR3 is 18 residues long. CDR3 bases: TGTGCCATCAGTGAGTCGTCTGGGGTTCTAGCGGGGATTTACGAGCAGTACTTC. This codes for CAISESSGVLAGIYEQYF.

This chain uses TRBV13 with TRBJ1-2; no clear D gene. The germline gives CDR1 PRHDT, CDR2 FYEKMQ (reference sequence). This CDR3 has 15 residues. With 0 bases removed from V and 5 bases from J, the gap between germline ends came to 13 bases. The CDR3 DNA is TGTGCCAGCAGCTTAGGCCGTGGCAGGCCATATGGCTACACCTTC. Translation gives CASSLGRGRPYGYTF.

The chain uses TRBV19 and TRBJ2-7; D may be TRBD1 (5 bases). Looked up from germline, CDR1 is LNHDA and CDR2 is SQIVND (reference sequence). V dropped 4 bases and J dropped 1 base, with 17 bases sitting between them. This CDR3 has 16 residues. Here the CDR3 reads CASSRTGRVNSYEQYF. The CDR3 DNA sequence: TGTGCCAGTAGTAGGACGGGCAGGGTTAATTCCTACGAGCAGTACTTC.

The CDR3 DNA reads TGCGCCAGCAGTGAAGTAGGGGAGGGCTCACCCCTCCACTTT. This sequence encodes CASSEVGEGSPLHF. The chain combines TRBV10-2 with TRBJ1-6, with a possible D match to TRBD1 (5 bases). This CDR3 has 14 residues. The V and J ends lost 3 bases and 10 bases respectively, with 13 bases between them. Germline values: CDR1 WSHSY, CDR2 SAAADI.

The chain links TRBV19 to TRBJ1-1; TRBD1 is a possible D gene (5 bases). Trimming took off 5 bases at V and 3 bases at J, with 16 bases between the two ends. The CDR3 loop spans 15 amino acids. Looked up from germline, CDR1 is LNHDA and CDR2 is SQIVND (reference sequence). CDR3 DNA sequence: TGTGCCAGTAGTCTCTTAGGGGAGTACGACACTGAAGCTTTCTTT. Amino acid sequence: CASSLLGEYDTEAFF.

The rearrangement joins TRBV7-3 to TRBJ1-6; no reliable D call. The V end lost 3 bases, the J end lost 7 bases, and 10 bases lay between the germline ends. Germline V CDR1 and CDR2: SGHTA, FQGTGA. The CDR3 extends over 14 amino acids. The CDR3 DNA is TGTGCCAGCAGCTTGCAGAGGGAGAATTCACCCCTCCACTTT. Encoded protein: CASSLQRENSPLHF.

The V and J genes are TRBV9 and TRBJ1-1, with D possibly TRBD1 on 5 matching bases. V was shortened by 4 bases and J by 4 bases, with 14 bases between the two germline ends. Germline V CDR1 and CDR2: SGDLS, YYNGEE. CDR3 size: 14 residues. The CDR3 here is CASSNHGAPTEAFF. For the CDR3, the DNA is TGTGCCAGCAGCAACCACGGGGCCCCCACTGAAGCTTTCTTT. The variable domain in full, completed from reference TRBV9 and TRBJ1-1, reads DSGVTQTPKHLITATGQRVTLRCSPRSGDLSVYWYQQSLDQGLQFLIQYYNGEERAKGNILERFSAQQFPDLHSELNLSSLELGDSALYFCASSNHGAPTEAFFGQGTRLTVV.

The chain recombines TRBV7-9 with TRBJ2-7; D remains unclear. CDR1 and CDR2 (germline): SEHNR, FQNEAQ (reference sequence). Trimming removed 3 bases from V and 6 bases from J, with 9 bases in between. The CDR3 covers 12 residues. CDR3 sequence: CASSLSGPEQYF. The CDR3, as DNA: TGTGCCAGCAGCTTGTCCGGGCCCGAGCAGTACTTC.

This clone has only one observation. The rearrangement uses TRBV11-1 and TRBJ1-2; a weak D match, TRBD1 (6 bases). There are 13 residues in the CDR3. V was pared by 4 bases and J by 5 bases, with 11 bases between. CDR1 and CDR2 (germline): SGHAT, FQDESV (reference sequence). CDR3 in DNA: TGTGCCAGCAGCTCCAGGACAGAGTATGGCTACACCTTC. This codes for CASSSRTEYGYTF.

The chain carries TRBV6-5 and TRBJ1-1, with 9 bases identical to TRBD1. This CDR3 comprises 14 residues. The germline gives CDR1 MNHEY, CDR2 SVGAGI. V was pared by 6 bases and J by 1 base, with 3 bases of the junction left unmatched. The CDR3 sequence: CASRRDRENTEAFF. CDR3 in DNA: TGTGCCAGCAGGCGGGACAGGGAGAACACTGAAGCTTTCTTT.

The chain links TRBV4-1 to TRBJ1-1; 10 nucleotides match TRBD1. The V segment lost 3 bases and the J segment 3 bases; nucleotides outside the gene matches: 4. The CDR3 spans 15 residues. The germline CDR1 and CDR2 sequences are MGHRA and YSYEKL. The CDR3 is CASSHRDRGDTEAFF. The CDR3 coding sequence is TGCGCCAGCAGCCATAGGGACAGGGGTGACACTGAAGCTTTCTTT.

The chain links TRBV30 to TRBJ1-6; tentative D call: TRBD1 (5 bases). The CDR3 consists of 15 residues. Germline values: CDR1 GTSNPN, CDR2 SVGIG (reference sequence). The V end lost 7 bases, the J end lost 7 bases, and 20 bases lay between the germline ends. The CDR3 loop is CASKDQGTPNSPLHF. The CDR3 DNA reads as TGTGCCTCCAAGGATCAAGGGACGCCAAATTCACCCCTCCACTTT.

The rearrangement uses TRBV10-2 and TRBJ2-1, with 10 bases lining up with TRBD2. CDR1 and CDR2 (germline): WSHSY, SAAADI. J was trimmed by 8 bases and V by 5 bases; bases with no gene match: 6. The CDR3 length is 14 residues. For the CDR3, the DNA is TGCGCCAGCAGTCTAGCGGGGGCTCTTTATGAGCAGTTCTTC. Its protein is CASSLAGALYEQFF.

The genes are TRBV5-1 and TRBJ1-1; TRBD1 agrees at 9 bases. V lost 3 bases to trimming and J lost 3 bases; unmatched junction nucleotides: 3. Germline V gives CDR1 SGHRS, CDR2 YFSETQ. The CDR3 runs 14 residues. The CDR3 DNA sequence: TGCGCCAGCAGCTCCGGGACAGGGCACACTGAAGCTTTCTTT. Translated, it gives CASSSGTGHTEAFF.